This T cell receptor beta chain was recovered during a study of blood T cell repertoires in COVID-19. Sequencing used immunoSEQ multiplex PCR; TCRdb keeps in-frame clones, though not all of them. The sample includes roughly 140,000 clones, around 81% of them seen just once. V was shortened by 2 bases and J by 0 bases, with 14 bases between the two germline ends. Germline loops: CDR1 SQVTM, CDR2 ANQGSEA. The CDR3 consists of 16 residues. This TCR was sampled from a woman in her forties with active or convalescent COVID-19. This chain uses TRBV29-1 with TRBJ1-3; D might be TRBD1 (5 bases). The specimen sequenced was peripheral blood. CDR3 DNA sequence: TGCAGCGTTGAAATCTCCAAGGGGATCTCTGGAAACACCATATATTTT. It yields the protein CSVEISKGISGNTIYF.